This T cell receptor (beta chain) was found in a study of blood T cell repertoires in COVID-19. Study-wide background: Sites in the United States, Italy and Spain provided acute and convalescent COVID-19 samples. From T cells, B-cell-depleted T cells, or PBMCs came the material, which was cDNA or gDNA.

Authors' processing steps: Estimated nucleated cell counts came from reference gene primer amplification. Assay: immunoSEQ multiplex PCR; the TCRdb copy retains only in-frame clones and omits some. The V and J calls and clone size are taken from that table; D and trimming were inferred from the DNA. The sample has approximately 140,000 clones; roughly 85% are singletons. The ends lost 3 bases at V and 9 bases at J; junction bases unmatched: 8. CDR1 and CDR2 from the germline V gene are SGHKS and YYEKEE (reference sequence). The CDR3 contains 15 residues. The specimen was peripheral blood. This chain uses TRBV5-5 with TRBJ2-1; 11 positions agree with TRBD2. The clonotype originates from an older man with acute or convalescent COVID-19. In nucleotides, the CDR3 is TGTGCCAGCAGCTCGTTAGCGGGAGGGCCGGTTGAGCAGTTCTTC. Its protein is CASSSLAGGPVEQFF.